The entry that follows covers one TCR beta chain sequence. The sample comes from a study of blood T cell repertoires in COVID-19. Per germline, CDR1 MNHNY and CDR2 SVGAGI (reference sequence). V was cut by 5 bases and J by 7 bases, with 9 bases left in between. CDR3 size: 12 residues. Profiling relied on immunoSEQ multiplex PCR, and the TCRdb table lists in-frame clones only, not all of them. Here the sample spans under 200,000 clones, around 87% being singletons. The sequenced sample consisted of peripheral blood. The receptor's source is a middle-aged man with active or convalescent COVID-19. This rearrangement joins TRBV6-6 to TRBJ2-1, with D possibly being TRBD2 (5 bases). The CDR3 DNA follows: TGTGCCAGCAGTCCCGGGGTAAATGAGCAGTTCTTC. Translation gives CASSPGVNEQFF.